These T cell receptor beta chains were read from a single sample in a study of neoadjuvant anti-PD-1 for oral cavity cancer. Libraries were prepared by immunoSEQ multiplex PCR; TCRdb keeps only in-frame clonotypes and omits some of them. The sample includes 15,000 to 20,000 clones, 55% to 65% seen only once; the top ten take around 2.8%. The specimen was PBMCs, collected before nivolumab (anti-PD-1) treatment. These TCRs come from a person aged 35-79 years with oral cavity squamous cell carcinoma. Each CDR3 is given with its conserved first and last residue. The D gene is left open where the match is weak. Clone sizes are given selectively: once, few, many, or a class where the clone is expanded.

d_call	v_call	j_call	clone_size	cdr3_nt	cdr3_aa
NA	TRBV4-1	TRBJ1-3	few	TGCGCCAGCAGCCAAGAAATGGGAAACTCTGGAAACACCATATATTTT	CASSQEMGNSGNTIYF
NA	TRBV6-5	TRBJ1-2	NA	TGTGCCAGCAGGGGGAAGGCGGCAGACTATGGCTACACCTTC	CASRGKAADYGYTF
NA	TRBV5-1	TRBJ2-2	once	TGCGCCAGCAGCGTCCGGGACTTGGCCGGGGAGCTGTTTTTT	CASSVRDLAGELFF
NA	TRBV2	TRBJ1-5	few	TGTGCCAGCAGTGACCAGGGAATGTATAGCAATCAGCCCCAGCATTTT	CASSDQGMYSNQPQHF
TRBD1	TRBV10-3	TRBJ1-2	NA	TGTGCCATCAGTAGTTTGGACAGGGGGCGAGAAGGCTACACCTTC	CAISSLDRGREGYTF
NA	TRBV2	TRBJ1-2	few	TGTGCCAGCAGTAGGGACGTCCTTCGGGGCTACACCTTC	CASSRDVLRGYTF
NA	TRBV30	TRBJ1-3	NA	TGTGCCTGGAGTACCATCTCTGGAAACACCATATATTTT	CAWSTISGNTIYF
TRBD2	TRBV13	TRBJ2-1	NA	TGTGCCGGCGGACTAGCGGGAGGCGAGCAGTTCTTC	CAGGLAGGEQFF
NA	TRBV6-5	TRBJ2-3	NA	TGTGCCAGCACATGGGGGGCCACAGATACGCAGTATTTT	CASTWGATDTQYF
NA	TRBV30	TRBJ2-3	NA	TGTGCCTGGAGTAGAGGGAGTAGCACAGATACGCAGTATTTT	CAWSRGSSTDTQYF
NA	TRBV29-1	TRBJ2-7	NA	TGCAGCGTTCGGGACGGCTCCTACGAGCAGTACTTC	CSVRDGSYEQYF
NA	TRBV6-5	TRBJ1-1	NA	TGTGCCAGCAGCTCCGTAGGGACTGAAGCTTTCTTT	CASSSVGTEAFF
NA	TRBV6-5	TRBJ1-2	NA	TGTGCCAGCAGTACCTCCGGGACCAATGGCTACACCTTC	CASSTSGTNGYTF
NA	TRBV7-9	TRBJ2-2	NA	TGTGCCAGCAGCTTCGCGTTAGTGGGCAACACCGGGGAGCTGTTTTTT	CASSFALVGNTGELFF
NA	TRBV28	TRBJ2-2	NA	TGTGCCGTGCCGCTGAACACCGGGGAGCTGTTTTTT	CAVPLNTGELFF
TRBD1	TRBV5-5	TRBJ2-7	few	TGTGCCAGCAGCTTCTCTCAGGGGGCAGTCGGCGAGCAGTACTTC	CASSFSQGAVGEQYF
NA	TRBV29-1	TRBJ1-1	NA	TGCAGCGTCCGGACACTGAACACTGAAGCTTTCTTT	CSVRTLNTEAFF
NA	TRBV6-5	TRBJ1-2	NA	TGTGCCAGCGGACGGGACTATGGCTACACCTTC	CASGRDYGYTF
TRBD2	TRBV10-3	TRBJ2-3	NA	TGTGCCATCAGGCCGGGACTAGCGGAAACAGATACGCAGTATTTT	CAIRPGLAETDTQYF
TRBD2	TRBV15	TRBJ2-7	few	TGTGCCACCAGCAGAGTAGCGGGGCAATCTTCCTACGAGCAGTACTTC	CATSRVAGQSSYEQYF
NA	TRBV28	TRBJ1-5	NA	TGTGCCAGCTCAACCGCGAGGGCGGGCAATCAGCCCCAGCATTTT	CASSTARAGNQPQHF
TRBD1	TRBV11-2	TRBJ2-7	NA	TGTGCCAGCAGCTTCGGGACAGGGGACACCTACGAGCAGTACTTC	CASSFGTGDTYEQYF
NA	TRBV30	TRBJ1-1	few	TGTGCCTGGAGTGTACTTCGGAACACTGAAGCTTTCTTT	CAWSVLRNTEAFF
NA	TRBV5-1	TRBJ1-2	NA	TGCGCCAGCAGCACAGGAACAGGGTATTTCGGCTACACCTTC	CASSTGTGYFGYTF
NA	TRBV2	TRBJ1-1	NA	TGTGCCAGCAGTGTGACAGGTAATGAAGCTTTCTTT	CASSVTGNEAFF
TRBD1	TRBV13	TRBJ1-1	NA	TGTGCCAGCAGCAAAGGGGGACAGCTCAACACTGAAGCTTTCTTT	CASSKGGQLNTEAFF
NA	TRBV27	TRBJ1-5	NA	TGTGCCAGCAGTTTGCAGAGCAATCAGCCCCAGCATTTT	CASSLQSNQPQHF
TRBD2	TRBV30	TRBJ2-1	NA	TGTGCCTGGATGCCCCTAGCGGGAGCTCGCTCCTACAATGAGCAGTTCTTC	CAWMPLAGARSYNEQFF
TRBD2	TRBV11-3	TRBJ2-1	few	TGTGCCAGCAGCTTATGGGGGGGTGAGCAGTTCTTC	CASSLWGGEQFF
TRBD2	TRBV4-2	TRBJ2-1	once	TGTGCCAGCAGCCAAGATAGGACTAGCGGGAGGAATCTCTACAATGAGCAGTTCTTC	CASSQDRTSGRNLYNEQFF
TRBD1	TRBV6-5	TRBJ2-5	NA	TGTGCCAGCAGTTACTCGACAGGGGGCGCGGGAGAGACCCAGTACTTC	CASSYSTGGAGETQYF
NA	TRBV19	TRBJ1-1	few	TGTGCCAGTAGTGGGGCCGGGACGGCTTTCTTT	CASSGAGTAFF
TRBD2	TRBV19	TRBJ2-3	NA	TGTGCCACCCTTAGCGGGCCTAGCACAGATACGCAGTATTTT	CATLSGPSTDTQYF
NA	TRBV12-5	TRBJ2-2	NA	TGTGCTAGTGGTTCAGGGATTTTGGGGGAGCTGTTTTTT	CASGSGILGELFF
NA	TRBV28	TRBJ2-7	NA	TGTGCCAGCAGCCCAGGACGGTTCTACGAGCAGTACTTC	CASSPGRFYEQYF
NA	TRBV5-1	TRBJ1-3	NA	TGCGCCAGCCACCCGGACGGAAACACCATATATTTT	CASHPDGNTIYF
TRBD1	TRBV5-6	TRBJ1-5	NA	TGTGCCAGCAGCTGGGGACAGGGGCAGGAGCCCCAGCATTTT	CASSWGQGQEPQHF
NA	TRBV6-4	TRBJ2-3	medium-sized	TGTGCCAGCAGTGACTCTGACACAGATACGCAGTATTTT	CASSDSDTDTQYF
NA	TRBV6-5	TRBJ1-2	NA	TGTGCCAGCGGGGGGGGAGGTGGCTACACCTTC	CASGGGGGYTF
TRBD2	TRBV15	TRBJ2-7	NA	TGTGCCACCAGTCAATGGGGGACTAGCGGTTACGAGCAGTACTTC	CATSQWGTSGYEQYF
NA	TRBV6-1	TRBJ1-1	NA	TGTGCCAGCAGTTTAGAGGGGGAGGGTGAAGCTTTCTTT	CASSLEGEGEAFF